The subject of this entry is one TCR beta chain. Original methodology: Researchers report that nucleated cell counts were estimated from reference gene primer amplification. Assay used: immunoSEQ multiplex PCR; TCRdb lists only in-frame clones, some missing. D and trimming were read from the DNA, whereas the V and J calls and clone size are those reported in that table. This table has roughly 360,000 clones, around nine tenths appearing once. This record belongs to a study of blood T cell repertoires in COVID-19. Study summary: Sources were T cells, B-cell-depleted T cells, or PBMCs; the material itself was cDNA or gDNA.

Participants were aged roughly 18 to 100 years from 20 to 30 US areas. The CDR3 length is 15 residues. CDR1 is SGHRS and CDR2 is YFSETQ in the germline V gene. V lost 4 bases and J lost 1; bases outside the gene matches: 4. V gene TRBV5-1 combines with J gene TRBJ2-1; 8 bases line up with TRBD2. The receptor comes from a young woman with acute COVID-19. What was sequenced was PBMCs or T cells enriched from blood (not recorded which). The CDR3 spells CASSPIAGSYNEQFF. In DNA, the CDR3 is TGCGCCAGCAGCCCAATAGCGGGGTCCTACAATGAGCAGTTCTTC.